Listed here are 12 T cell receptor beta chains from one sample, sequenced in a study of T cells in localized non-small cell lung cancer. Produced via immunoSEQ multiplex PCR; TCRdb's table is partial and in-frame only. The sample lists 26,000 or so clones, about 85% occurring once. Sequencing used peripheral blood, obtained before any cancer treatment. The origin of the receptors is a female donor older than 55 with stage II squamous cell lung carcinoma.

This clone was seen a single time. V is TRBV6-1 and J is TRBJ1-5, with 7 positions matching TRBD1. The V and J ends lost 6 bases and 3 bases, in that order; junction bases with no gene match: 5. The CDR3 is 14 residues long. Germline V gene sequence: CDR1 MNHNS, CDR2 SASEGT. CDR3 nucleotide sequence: TGTGCCAGCAGCTCCGGACAGGTCAATCAGCCCCAGCATTTT. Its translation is CASSSGQVNQPQHF.

CDR3 sequence: CASSYDGTQGNTIYF. In DNA form, the CDR3 reads TGCGCCAGCAGTTATGACGGAACTCAAGGAAACACCATATATTTT. The chain employs TRBV5-1 and TRBJ1-3; D is unclear. V lost 5 bases, J lost 4 bases, and 16 bases lay in between. The CDR3 spans 15 residues. CDR1 and CDR2 from the germline V gene are SGHRS and YFSETQ.

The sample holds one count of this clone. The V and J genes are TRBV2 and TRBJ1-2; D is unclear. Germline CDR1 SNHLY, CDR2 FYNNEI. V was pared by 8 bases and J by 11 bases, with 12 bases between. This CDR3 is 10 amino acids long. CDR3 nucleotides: TGTGCCAGCCATAGGGAGACTTACACCTTC. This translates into CASHRETYTF. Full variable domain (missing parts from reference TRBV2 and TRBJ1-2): EPEVTQTPSHQVTQMGQEVILRCVPISNHLYFYWYRQILGQKVEFLVSFYNNEISEKSEIFDDQFSVERPDGSNFTLKIRSTKLEDSAMYFCASHRETYTFGSGTRLTVV.

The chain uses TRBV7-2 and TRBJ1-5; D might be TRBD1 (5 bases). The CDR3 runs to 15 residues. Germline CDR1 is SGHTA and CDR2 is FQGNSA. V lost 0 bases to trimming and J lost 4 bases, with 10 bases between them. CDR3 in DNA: TGTGCCAGCAGCTTAGCGGCAGGGACTAATCAGCCCCAGCATTTT. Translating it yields CASSLAAGTNQPQHF. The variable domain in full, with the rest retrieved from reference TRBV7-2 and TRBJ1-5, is GAGVSQSPSNKVTEKGKDVELRCDPISGHTALYWYRQSLGQGLEFLIYFQGNSAPDKSGLPSDRFSAERTGGSVSTLTIQRTQQEDSAVYLCASSLAAGTNQPQHFGDGTRLSIL.

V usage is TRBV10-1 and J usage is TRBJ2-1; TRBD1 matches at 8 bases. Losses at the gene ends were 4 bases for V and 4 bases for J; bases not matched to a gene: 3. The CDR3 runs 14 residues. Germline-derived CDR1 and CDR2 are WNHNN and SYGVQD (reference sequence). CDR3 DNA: TGCGCCAGCAGTGGTCAGGGGGCATACAATGAGCAGTTCTTC. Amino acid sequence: CASSGQGAYNEQFF.

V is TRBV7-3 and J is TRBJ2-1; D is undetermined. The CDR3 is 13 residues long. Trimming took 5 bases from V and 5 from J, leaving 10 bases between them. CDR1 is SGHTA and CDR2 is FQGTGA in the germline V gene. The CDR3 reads CASSPASNNEQFF. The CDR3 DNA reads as TGTGCCAGCAGCCCCGCGTCAAACAATGAGCAGTTCTTC.

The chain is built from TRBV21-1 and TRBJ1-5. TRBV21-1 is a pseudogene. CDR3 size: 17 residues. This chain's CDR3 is CASSTHGGIGGNQPQHF. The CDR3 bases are TGTGCCAGCAGCACCCACGGAGGGATAGGGGGCAATCAGCCCCAGCATTTT.

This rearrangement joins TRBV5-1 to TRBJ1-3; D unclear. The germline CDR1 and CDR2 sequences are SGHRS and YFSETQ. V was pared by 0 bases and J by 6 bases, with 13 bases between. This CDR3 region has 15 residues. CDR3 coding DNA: TGCGCCAGCAGCTTGGGAGGGAATAAGGAAAACACCATATATTTT. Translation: CASSLGGNKENTIYF.

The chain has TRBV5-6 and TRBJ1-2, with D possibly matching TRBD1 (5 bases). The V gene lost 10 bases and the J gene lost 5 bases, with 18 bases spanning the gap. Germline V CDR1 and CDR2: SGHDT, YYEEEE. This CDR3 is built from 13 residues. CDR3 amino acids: CAPLRGKVYGYTF. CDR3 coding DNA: TGTGCCCCTCTTAGGGGCAAGGTGTATGGCTACACCTTC.

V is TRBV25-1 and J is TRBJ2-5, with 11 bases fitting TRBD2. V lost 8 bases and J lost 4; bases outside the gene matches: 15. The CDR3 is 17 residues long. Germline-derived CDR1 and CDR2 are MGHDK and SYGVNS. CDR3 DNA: TGTGCCAGCGCCCGATTAGCGGGAGGGAGCGGGTCAGAGACCCAGTACTTC. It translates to CASARLAGGSGSETQYF.

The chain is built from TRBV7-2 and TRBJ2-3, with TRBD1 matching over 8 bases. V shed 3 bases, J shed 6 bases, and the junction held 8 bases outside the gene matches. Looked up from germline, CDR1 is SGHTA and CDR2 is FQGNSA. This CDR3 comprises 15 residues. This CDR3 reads CASSFGQGLRDTQYF. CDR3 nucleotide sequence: TGTGCCAGCAGCTTCGGACAGGGCCTTAGGGATACGCAGTATTTT.

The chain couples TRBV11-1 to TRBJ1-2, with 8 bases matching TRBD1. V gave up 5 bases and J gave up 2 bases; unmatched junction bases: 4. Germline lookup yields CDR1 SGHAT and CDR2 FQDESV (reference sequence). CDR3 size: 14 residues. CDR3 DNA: TGTGCCAGCAGCCCCGACAGGGGCAACTATGGCTACACCTTC. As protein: CASSPDRGNYGYTF.